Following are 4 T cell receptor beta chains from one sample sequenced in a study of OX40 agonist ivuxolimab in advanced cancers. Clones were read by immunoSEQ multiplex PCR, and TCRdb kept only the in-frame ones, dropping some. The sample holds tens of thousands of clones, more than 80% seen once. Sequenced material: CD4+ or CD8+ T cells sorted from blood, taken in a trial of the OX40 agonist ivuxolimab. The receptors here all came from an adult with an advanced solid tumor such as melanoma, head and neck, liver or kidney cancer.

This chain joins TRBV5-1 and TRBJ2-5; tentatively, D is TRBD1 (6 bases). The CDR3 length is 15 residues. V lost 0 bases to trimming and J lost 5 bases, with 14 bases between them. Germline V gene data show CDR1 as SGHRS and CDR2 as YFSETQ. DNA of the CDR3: TGCGCCAGCAGCTTGGAACAGGGAAGGGGGGAGACCCAGTACTTC. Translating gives CASSLEQGRGETQYF.

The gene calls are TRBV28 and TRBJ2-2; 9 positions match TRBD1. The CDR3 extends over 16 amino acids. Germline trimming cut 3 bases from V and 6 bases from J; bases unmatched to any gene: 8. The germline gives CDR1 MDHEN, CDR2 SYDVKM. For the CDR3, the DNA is TGTGCCAGCAGTTTGACCGGGACAGGGCAATCCGGGGAGCTGTTTTTT. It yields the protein CASSLTGTGQSGELFF.

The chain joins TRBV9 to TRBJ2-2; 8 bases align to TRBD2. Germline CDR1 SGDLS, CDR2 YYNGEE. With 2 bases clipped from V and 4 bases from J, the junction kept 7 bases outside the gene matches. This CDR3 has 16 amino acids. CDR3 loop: CASSVLSGTGTGELFF. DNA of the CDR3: TGTGCCAGCAGCGTCCTTAGCGGGACGGGCACCGGGGAGCTGTTTTTT.

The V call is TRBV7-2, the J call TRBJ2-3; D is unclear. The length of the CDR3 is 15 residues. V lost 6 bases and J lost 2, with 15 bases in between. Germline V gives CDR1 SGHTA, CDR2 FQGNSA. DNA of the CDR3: TGTGCCAGCAGGTTTGCGCCAACAAACACAGATACGCAGTATTTT. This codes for CASRFAPTNTDTQYF.